The 20 T cell receptor beta chains below come from one sample, sequenced in a study of identical twins. From the 5' RACE reads, TCRdb called clonotypes with MiXCR, one entry per CDR3 protein. The top ten hold about 0.25% of the sample, which has roughly 1.6 million distinct CDR3 sequences, around a third seen once. The material sequenced was cord blood. The origin of the receptors is a newborn girl in good health.

The genes are TRBV18 and TRBJ1-1, with TRBD1 matching over 7 bases. The V gene's germline CDR1 is KGHSH and CDR2 LQKENI. With 4 bases clipped from V and 8 bases from J, the junction kept 7 bases outside the gene matches. CDR3 size: 13 residues. Here the CDR3 DNA reads TGTGCCAGCTCACAAGAAGGGGACAGAGAAGCTTTCTTT. This gives the protein CASSQEGDREAFF.

This clonotype was seen a few times. The chain recombines TRBV18 with TRBJ2-1; possible D gene TRBD1, 5 bases. This CDR3 has 17 amino acids. Between the trimmed V and J ends, which lost 0 bases and 0 bases, there was a span of 12 bases. Germline CDR1 KGHSH, CDR2 LQKENI. CDR3 DNA sequence: TGTGCCAGCTCACCACCTGCAGGGTTTTTCTCCTACAATGAGCAGTTCTTC. Translation: CASSPPAGFFSYNEQFF.

This chain links TRBV20-1 with TRBJ2-3; tentatively, D is TRBD2 (6 bases). The CDR3 has 13 amino acids. Between the trimmed V and J ends, which lost 3 bases and 4 bases, there was a span of 11 bases. Germline V gene data show CDR1 as DFQATT and CDR2 as SNEGSKA (reference sequence). Here the CDR3 reads CSASGGPPDTQYF. Written as DNA, the CDR3 is TGCAGTGCTAGCGGGGGACCGCCAGATACGCAGTATTTT.

J is TRBJ1-1 and V is TRBV5-1, with unresolved D. This CDR3 is built from 13 residues. The germline CDR1 and CDR2 sequences are SGHRS and YFSETQ. V was pared by 0 bases and J by 5 bases, with 8 bases between. As DNA, the CDR3 is TGCGCCAGCAGCTTGGCCGCCTTGACTGAAGCTTTCTTT. It encodes CASSLAALTEAFF.

This clonotype has more than one count but fewer than ten. The gene calls are TRBV12-3 or TRBV12-4 and TRBJ2-7, with D perhaps being TRBD1 or TRBD2 (5 bases each). The CDR3 totals 15 residues. Trimming removed 6 bases at V and 4 bases at J, with 19 bases between. CDR3 in amino acids: CASSPWGRLGYEQYF. The CDR3 DNA reads TGTGCCAGCAGCCCCTGGGGACGGTTAGGGTACGAGCAGTACTTC.

V is TRBV7-9 and J is TRBJ2-5; a possible D gene is TRBD1 (6 bases). Trimming took 0 bases from V and 4 from J, leaving 18 bases between them. The CDR3 runs to 17 residues. The germline CDR1 and CDR2 sequences are SEHNR and FQNEAQ (reference sequence). The CDR3 sequence is CASSLASWQGIGETQYF. The CDR3 bases are TGTGCCAGCAGCTTAGCTTCCTGGCAGGGGATTGGAGAGACCCAGTACTTC.

In regard to this clonotype: Sequence at one end of the junction differs from germline and may be a read error. The J gene is TRBJ2-3, the V gene TRBV12-3 or TRBV12-4; unclear D gene. CDR3 length: 14 residues. CDR3 residues: CASSSRFSTDTQYF. CDR3 nucleotides: TGTGCCAGCAGCTCCCGGTTCAGCACAGATACGCAGTATTTC.

The rearrangement links TRBV10-3 to TRBJ2-6, with D possibly matching TRBD1 (5 bases). Per germline, CDR1 ENHRY and CDR2 SYGVKD. The CDR3 is made up of 14 amino acids. Trimming stripped 7 bases from V and 2 bases from J, with 9 bases between. CDR3 nucleotide sequence: TGTGCCATCACACCAGGGACTGGGGCCAACGTCCTGACTTTC. Encoded protein: CAITPGTGANVLTF.

This clonotype was counted a few times. This chain uses TRBV7-2 with TRBJ2-7; D remains ambiguous. This CDR3 has 14 amino acids. Germline V gene data show CDR1 as SGHTA and CDR2 as FQGNSA. Trimming left V 5 bases short and J 2 bases short, with 13 bases between. This CDR3 reads CASSPFVVAYEQYF. CDR3 in DNA: TGTGCCAGCAGCCCGTTCGTGGTGGCCTACGAGCAGTACTTC.

Remarks on this clonotype: The CDR3 does not end in the conserved phenylalanine or tryptophan, so this is likely a read error. The rearrangement links TRBV18 to TRBJ1-1, with TRBD1 matching 7 bases. J gave up 5 bases and V 4 bases, and 4 bases lay outside the gene matches. CDR3 length: 13 residues. Germline CDR1 KGHSH, CDR2 LQKENI. In DNA form, the CDR3 reads TGTGCCAGCTCACGACAGGGAGGGACTGAAGCTTTCTAT. Its protein product is CASSRQGGTEAFY.

In this sample, this clonotype turned up a few times. In DNA, the CDR3 is TGCAGTGCTCGACCACCCTCGGCGGCAGTTAGCACAGATACGCAGTATTTT. Encoded protein: CSARPPSAAVSTDTQYF. The chain carries TRBV20-1 and TRBJ2-3; no clear D. The CDR3 is 17 amino acids. V dropped 5 bases and J dropped 0 bases, with 21 bases sitting between them. Germline V CDR1 and CDR2: DFQATT, SNEGSKA (reference sequence).

This chain joins TRBV20-1 and TRBJ1-6; D not certain. This CDR3 spans 17 amino acids. The germline V and J ends were trimmed by 0 bases and 0 bases, with 12 bases remaining between them. Germline CDR1 DFQATT, CDR2 SNEGSKA (reference sequence). The CDR3: CSARDRQDSSYNSPLHF. As DNA, the CDR3 is TGCAGTGCTAGAGATCGGCAGGATAGCTCCTATAATTCACCCCTCCACTTT.

The chain links TRBV20-1 to TRBJ2-4; possible D gene TRBD2, 5 bases. CDR1 is DFQATT, CDR2 SNEGSKA, per germline (reference sequence). The CDR3 extends over 13 amino acids. Deletions cut 5 bases from V and 13 bases from J, with 21 bases between. DNA for the CDR3: TGCAGTGCTTCGGGTGTACTATCTGGGGAGCAGTACTTC. Protein: CSASGVLSGEQYF.

V is TRBV11-2 and J is TRBJ2-1; either TRBD1 or TRBD2 may supply D (6 bases each). V was trimmed by 7 bases and J by 0 bases, leaving 31 bases between them. The CDR3 covers 21 residues. CDR1 is SGHAT and CDR2 is FQNNGV in the germline V gene. CDR3 coding DNA: TGTGCCAGCAACCCGGGGAAGGGACCGATCCGGAGGGGGATCTCCTACAATGAGCAGTTCTTC. The encoded protein is CASNPGKGPIRRGISYNEQFF.

This clonotype occurred a few times. This sequence joins TRBV25-1 and TRBJ2-3; 14 positions agree with TRBD2. The germline CDR1 and CDR2 sequences are MGHDK and SYGVNS. This CDR3 region has 16 residues. V trimming: 3 bases; J trimming: 4 bases; junction bases outside the gene matches: 3. The CDR3 protein is CASSDPGLAGADTQYF. CDR3 DNA sequence: TGTGCCAGCAGTGACCCGGGACTAGCGGGGGCAGATACGCAGTATTTT.

CDR3 bases: TGTGCCAGCAGTTACTCGAGAAGGACAGGGGATGGCTACACCTTC. Translating it yields CASSYSRRTGDGYTF. The chain recombines TRBV6-6 with TRBJ1-2; TRBD1 matches 9 bases. The J segment lost 6 bases and the V segment lost 0 bases, leaving 5 bases of the junction unmatched. The CDR3 length is 15 residues. In germline, CDR1 is MNHNY, CDR2 SVGAGI (reference sequence).

There are many counts of this clonotype. The chain is built from TRBV28 and TRBJ2-7; unclear D gene. The CDR3 length is 12 residues. Trimming stripped 3 bases from V and 3 bases from J, with 6 bases between. Germline V gene sequence: CDR1 MDHEN, CDR2 SYDVKM. The CDR3 sequence: CASSLPLYEQYF. CDR3 DNA: TGTGCCAGCAGTTTGCCCCTCTACGAGCAGTACTTC.

In its sample, this clonotype was seen a few times. The chain is built from TRBV10-3 and TRBJ1-5; D is unresolved. Trimming removed 2 bases from V and 8 bases from J, with 10 bases in between. The CDR3 spans 13 residues. Germline values: CDR1 ENHRY, CDR2 SYGVKD. CDR3: CAISETLMEPQHF. CDR3 nucleotide sequence: TGTGCCATCAGTGAGACATTGATGGAGCCCCAGCATTTT.

In its sample, this clonotype was seen many times. The V call is TRBV3-1, the J call TRBJ2-7; D unclear. Germline assignment: CDR1 LGHDT and CDR2 YNNKEL (reference sequence). The CDR3 length is 14 residues. Trimming removed 1 base from V and 1 base from J, with 8 bases in between. The CDR3 coding sequence is TGTGCCAGCAGCCAAGGGCAGCCATCCTACGAGCAGTACTTC. Translating it yields CASSQGQPSYEQYF.

This clonotype was counted between two and nine times. The chain carries TRBV5-5 and TRBJ1-5, with D possibly matching TRBD1 (6 bases). The V and J ends lost 2 bases and 5 bases respectively, with 14 bases between them. The CDR3 loop spans 15 amino acids. Germline loops: CDR1 SGHKS, CDR2 YYEKEE (reference sequence). The CDR3: CASSFVGQLHQPQHF. For the CDR3, the DNA is TGTGCCAGCAGCTTCGTTGGACAGCTACATCAGCCCCAGCATTTT.